This T cell receptor (beta chain) was identified in a study of Graves' ophthalmopathy and Graves' hyperthyroidism. Study results and limitations: It was with about 71% sensitivity and 72.22% specificity that the model predicted ophthalmopathy progression. Blood also held most thyroid clonotypes expanded above 0.001 frequency. Cross-validated, the 13-signature model showed 87.88%/81.08% sensitivity/specificity, and 80%/75% in the test set.

Trimming cost V 4 bases and J 6 bases; bases outside gene matches: 10. CDR3 length equals 17 residues. Germline V gives CDR1 SGHAT, CDR2 FQNNGV. This clonotype was detected many times. The antigen is undetermined. Using RNA transcripts, the TCR beta CDR3 regions were amplified. HTBI primers served in a first-round RT-PCR, which a second-round multiplex PCR followed. TCRdb used MiXCR to reprocess the multiplex PCR reads, holding one entry per CDR3 protein. This sample has hundreds of thousands of distinct CDR3 sequences, with roughly 20% found just once. This chain joins TRBV11-2 and TRBJ2-7, with TRBD2 matching over 15 bases. The TCR comes from a woman aged 18 to 35 with stable Graves' hyperthyroidism. Some clones in this sample may be carry-over from other donors' samples. The sample comprised peripheral blood. CDR3 nucleotide sequence: TGTGCCAGCAGCTCAGGGGGACTAGCGGGAGGATTCGGCGAGCAGTACTTC. Translation gives CASSSGGLAGGFGEQYF.